This TCR beta chain stems from a study of cytomegalovirus exposure and HLA in healthy donors. Study-wide results and caveats: The presence/absence work took it that sequencing depth was about the same across donors. The likely origin of a cluster of highly shared sequence variants was a sequencing artifact. Certain indistinguishable V segments, among them TRBV6-2 and TRBV6-3, were excluded.

This clone came up a few times. Its specificity is unknown. V shed 5 bases, J shed 2 bases, and the junction held 5 bases outside the gene matches. This CDR3 comprises 15 residues. The germline V gene encodes CDR1 SGHAT and CDR2 FQNNGV. Use of 60 Vbeta and 13 Jbeta primers characterized the PCR. Clones were read by immunoSEQ multiplex PCR, and TCRdb kept only the in-frame ones, dropping some. The table includes about 110,000 clones, around 80% detected once. The J gene is TRBJ2-3, the V gene TRBV11-2, with TRBD2 matching 9 bases. The sample taken for sequencing was PBMCs. The clonotype was recovered from a man between 35 and 55 years old in good health and CMV-seronegative. Here the CDR3 DNA reads TGTGCCAGCAGCCTGACTAGCGGTTTCACAGATACGCAGTATTTT. This translates into CASSLTSGFTDTQYF. Filled out from reference TRBV11-2 and TRBJ2-3, the complete variable domain reads EAGVAQSPRYKIIEKRQSVAFWCNPISGHATLYWYQQILGQGPKLLIQFQNNGVVDDSQLPKDRFSAERLKGVDSTLKIQPAKLEDSAVYLCASSLTSGFTDTQYFGPGTRLTVL.